The 25 T cell receptor beta chains reported below all come from one sample, sequenced in a study of blood T cell repertoires in COVID-19. Profiled with immunoSEQ multiplex PCR; TCRdb holds only in-frame clones, not every one. Of some 220,000 clones in the sample, 82% were seen once. Material for sequencing was peripheral blood. The receptors come from a woman in her 70s with COVID-19, enrolled during active disease.

The V gene is TRBV5-8, the J gene TRBJ2-4, with a tentative D call TRBD2 (6 bases). Looked up from germline, CDR1 is SGHTS and CDR2 is YDEGEE. The CDR3 is 13 amino acids. V lost 2 bases to trimming and J lost 8 bases, with 11 bases between them. CDR3 residues: CASSLQPGDIQYF. The CDR3 region has the DNA TGTGCCAGCAGCTTACAACCGGGGGACATTCAGTACTTC.

The V gene is TRBV6-1, the J gene TRBJ1-3; no clear D. Germline V gives CDR1 MNHNS, CDR2 SASEGT. The CDR3 loop spans 18 amino acids. Trimming cost V 1 base and J 0 bases, with 16 bases left between them. The CDR3 coding sequence is TGTGCCAGCAGTGAAGAGGTTCAACGCGGGTTCTCTGGAAACACCATATATTTT. Encoded protein: CASSEEVQRGFSGNTIYF.

This chain joins TRBV6-4 and TRBJ1-1, with D possibly TRBD1 on 5 matching bases. Germline assignment: CDR1 MRHNA and CDR2 SNTAGT. With 4 bases removed from V and 8 bases from J, the gap between germline ends came to 14 bases. The CDR3 consists of 13 residues. The CDR3 DNA follows: TGTGCCAGCAGTGCCTCAGGACAATCGGAAGCTTTCTTT. Translating gives CASSASGQSEAFF.

V gene TRBV28 combines with J gene TRBJ2-5; possible D gene TRBD1, 7 bases. CDR1 and CDR2 from the germline V gene are MDHEN and SYDVKM. The CDR3 consists of 15 residues. V lost 4 bases and J lost 2, with 14 bases in between. For the CDR3, the DNA is TGTGCCAGCAGTTGGGGGGACAGACAACAAGAGACCCAGTACTTC. Its translation: CASSWGDRQQETQYF.

The chain is built from TRBV11-3 and TRBJ1-5, with 9 positions matching TRBD1. The CDR3 runs to 16 residues. CDR1 is SGHNT, CDR2 YENEEA, per germline. V was clipped by 5 bases and J by 3 bases; unmatched bases: 8. CDR3 protein: CASSGQGRGLNQPQHF. The CDR3 DNA is TGTGCCAGCAGCGGACAGGGGAGGGGACTCAATCAGCCCCAGCATTTT.

The V gene is TRBV30, the J gene TRBJ2-7; TRBD2 aligns across 7 bases. This CDR3 is built from 14 residues. Germline-derived CDR1 and CDR2 are GTSNPN and SVGIG (reference sequence). The J segment lost 2 bases and the V segment lost 3 bases, leaving 7 bases of the junction unmatched. The CDR3 bases are TGTGCCTGGAGCCTGGAGCGGGGTCCCTACGAGCAGTACTTC. Translated, it gives CAWSLERGPYEQYF.

The V call is TRBV7-2, the J call TRBJ2-7; D not certain. CDR1 is SGHTA and CDR2 is FQGNSA in the germline V gene. This CDR3 region has 13 residues. The V end lost 5 bases, the J end lost 5 bases, and 13 bases lay between the germline ends. CDR3 amino acids: CASSPLFRDEQYF. CDR3 DNA: TGTGCCAGCAGCCCGCTTTTTCGGGACGAGCAGTACTTC.

This chain joins TRBV27 and TRBJ2-1; 12 nucleotides agree with TRBD2. With V trimmed by 5 bases and J by 9 bases, 8 bases remained unmatched. The CDR3 is 15 residues long. CDR1 MNHEY and CDR2 SMNVEV come from the germline V gene (reference sequence). The CDR3 DNA follows: TGTGCCAGCAGTATACGACTAGCGGGAGACGGTGAGCAGTTCTTC. Amino acids: CASSIRLAGDGEQFF.

CDR3 loop: CASSILASGANVLTF. The CDR3 DNA reads as TGTGCCAGCTCTATCCTAGCCTCTGGGGCCAACGTCCTGACTTTC. This chain uses TRBV6-6 with TRBJ2-6; D may be TRBD2 (5 bases). Trimming left V 8 bases short and J 0 bases short, with 11 bases between. CDR1 is MNHNY, CDR2 SVGAGI, per germline (reference sequence). This CDR3 comprises 15 residues.

The chain couples TRBV27 to TRBJ2-1; D is unresolved. The CDR3 is made up of 9 amino acids. V lost 7 bases, J lost 14 bases, and 9 bases lay in between. Germline CDR1 is MNHEY and CDR2 is SMNVEV (reference sequence). The DNA for the CDR3 is TGTGCCAGCATCCTGGAGAAGTTCTTC. Translated, it gives CASILEKFF.

V and J are TRBV5-1 and TRBJ2-1, with TRBD2 identical over 10 bases. Looked up from germline, CDR1 is SGHRS and CDR2 is YFSETQ. The CDR3 length is 20 residues. The V segment lost 0 bases and the J segment 8 bases; nucleotides outside the gene matches: 20. In DNA, the CDR3 is TGCGCCAGCAGCTTGGCCAGTAATCGTCCCGGTCTAGCGGGAGAGGATGAGCAGTTCTTC. Translated: CASSLASNRPGLAGEDEQFF.

The V gene is TRBV3-1 (or the pseudogene TRBV3-2), the J gene TRBJ2-5; 7 bases fit TRBD1. The CDR3 has 15 residues. Germline V gene sequence: CDR1 LGHDT, CDR2 YNNKEL (reference sequence). V lost 8 bases, J lost 3 bases, and 12 bases stayed unmatched. As DNA, the CDR3 is TGTGCCAGCGCAAGGACAGGCGGCTCCAAAGAGACCCAGTACTTC. Its translation is CASARTGGSKETQYF.

The V call is TRBV20-1, the J call TRBJ2-7; 13 bases line up with TRBD2. J gave up 7 bases and V 3 bases, and 15 bases lay outside the gene matches. This CDR3 comprises 17 residues. Germline V CDR1 and CDR2: DFQATT, SNEGSKA (reference sequence). The CDR3 here is CSASRPGGTSGIREQYF. CDR3 nucleotide sequence: TGCAGTGCTAGTCGTCCCGGTGGGACTAGCGGGATCCGTGAGCAGTACTTC.

The chain is built from TRBV30 and TRBJ1-6; 7 bases map to TRBD1. Looked up from germline, CDR1 is GTSNPN and CDR2 is SVGIG (reference sequence). The CDR3 contains 14 residues. Unmatched junction bases numbered 4, after V lost 2 bases and J lost 6 bases. CDR3: CAWSSGGSNSPLHF. CDR3 in DNA: TGTGCCTGGAGTTCAGGGGGATCTAATTCACCCCTCCACTTT.

This chain joins TRBV28 and TRBJ2-7; D possibly corresponds to TRBD1 (7 bases). The germline V and J ends were trimmed by 1 base and 6 bases, with 13 bases remaining between them. The germline gives CDR1 MDHEN, CDR2 SYDVKM. The CDR3 has 14 amino acids. CDR3 sequence: CASSLSHRGGEQYF. DNA for the CDR3: TGTGCCAGCAGTTTATCTCACAGGGGAGGCGAGCAGTACTTC. Full variable domain (remainder filled in from reference TRBV28 and TRBJ2-7): DVKVTQSSRYLVKRTGEKVFLECVQDMDHENMFWYRQDPGLGLRLIYFSYDVKMKEKGDIPEGYSVSREKKERFSLILESASTNQTSMYLCASSLSHRGGEQYFGPGTRLTVT.

V gene TRBV24-1 combines with J gene TRBJ1-2; 10 nucleotides align to TRBD1. Germline V gives CDR1 KGHDR, CDR2 SFDVKD. The ends lost 4 bases at V and 7 bases at J; junction bases unmatched: 8. The CDR3 has 15 residues. In DNA, the CDR3 is TGTGCCACCAGTGACTTTGGGACAGGGGCGGCTGGCTACACCTTC. Protein sequence: CATSDFGTGAAGYTF.

V gene TRBV28 combines with J gene TRBJ1-2; the D gene is possibly TRBD1 (6 bases). CDR3 length equals 15 residues. Trimming stripped 1 base from V and 7 bases from J, with 16 bases between. Germline V gives CDR1 MDHEN, CDR2 SYDVKM. The CDR3 loop reads CASSLLEGVLSGYTF. Written as DNA, the CDR3 is TGTGCCAGCAGTTTATTAGAGGGGGTCTTATCTGGCTACACCTTC.

This clone appeared a few times. The chain carries TRBV6-4 and TRBJ2-3; maybe TRBD2 (5 bases). Germline CDR1 MRHNA, CDR2 SNTAGT. With 4 bases removed from V and 5 bases from J, the gap between germline ends came to 13 bases. CDR3 size: 14 residues. CDR3 in amino acids: CASSAAAGQDTQYF. In DNA, the CDR3 is TGTGCCAGCAGTGCGGCCGCGGGTCAAGATACGCAGTATTTT.

This chain joins TRBV19 and TRBJ2-7, with 9 bases that match TRBD1. Germline values: CDR1 LNHDA, CDR2 SQIVND (reference sequence). The CDR3 is 14 residues long. Germline trimming cut 3 bases from V and 5 bases from J; bases unmatched to any gene: 5. DNA for the CDR3: TGTGCCAGTAGTATGGACAGGGGTTATGACGAGCAGTACTTC. As protein: CASSMDRGYDEQYF.

The V and J genes are TRBV7-7 and TRBJ1-3; D unresolved. The CDR3 contains 13 residues. V was trimmed by 4 bases and J by 2 bases, leaving 6 bases between them. The germline CDR1 and CDR2 sequences are SSHAT and FNYEAQ (reference sequence). Written as DNA, the CDR3 is TGTGCCAGCAGCTCCTCTCCTGGAAACACCATATATTTT. This encodes CASSSSPGNTIYF.

The J gene is TRBJ2-7, the V gene TRBV7-9; D call uncertain. The V end was cut by 4 bases, the J end by 0 bases, with 4 bases between. The CDR3 spans 12 residues. The V gene's germline CDR1 is SEHNR and CDR2 FQNEAQ (reference sequence). CDR3 nucleotides: TGTGCCAGCAGCTGGAGCTCCTACGAGCAGTACTTC. It encodes CASSWSSYEQYF.

The V and J genes are TRBV10-2 and TRBJ1-6, with unresolved D. The CDR3 spans 13 residues. Trimming took 2 bases from V and 8 from J, leaving 7 bases between them. The germline V gene encodes CDR1 WSHSY and CDR2 SAAADI. In DNA form, the CDR3 reads TGCGCCAGCAGTGAGAATGTATATTCACCCCTCCACTTT. This codes for CASSENVYSPLHF.

The chain uses TRBV3-1 (or the pseudogene TRBV3-2) and TRBJ2-1, with 10 nucleotides matching TRBD2. Germline values: CDR1 LGHDT, CDR2 YNNKEL (reference sequence). This CDR3 spans 17 amino acids. With 0 bases clipped from V and 4 bases from J, the junction kept 6 bases outside the gene matches. CDR3 DNA: TGTGCCAGCAGCCAAGAGGCTAGCGGGGGCCTATACAATGAGCAGTTCTTC. Translated, it gives CASSQEASGGLYNEQFF.

The CDR3 protein is CASSFTSGTEAFF. The CDR3 nucleotides are TGTGCCAGTAGTTTTACATCGGGCACTGAAGCTTTCTTT. V usage is TRBV19 and J usage is TRBJ1-1; D unclear. V was trimmed by 5 bases and J by 4 bases, leaving 11 bases between them. This CDR3 has 13 residues. The germline V gene has CDR1 LNHDA and CDR2 SQIVND (reference sequence).

The rearrangement joins TRBV27 to TRBJ2-1; D not certain. The germline V gene encodes CDR1 MNHEY and CDR2 SMNVEV (reference sequence). This CDR3 spans 11 amino acids. V was trimmed by 4 bases and J by 7 bases, leaving 5 bases between them. The CDR3 DNA reads TGTGCCAGCAGTTCTCGGAATGAGCAGTTCTTC. Translating gives CASSSRNEQFF.